This TCR beta chain is from a study of CD8 T cells in ankylosing spondylitis. This CDR3 has 18 amino acids. Per the germline V gene, CDR1 is SNHLY and CDR2 is FYNNEI. Note on this clonotype: The antigen remains unidentified. The junction departs from germline at one end; a sequencing error may be responsible.

TCRdb reanalysed the 5' RACE reads using MiXCR and keeps one entry per CDR3 protein. The profile shows 350,000 to 400,000 distinct CDR3 sequences, approximately 20% of them singletons. Regarding the study as a whole: Some of these motif variants have turned up before, in reports on reactive arthritis synovial fluid and blood. Reportedly, disease-linked clones are significantly enriched in ankylosing spondylitis patients' matched synovial fluid. What seemed typical of ankylosing spondylitis blood was a TCR beta motif built from about 8 highly homologous variants.

The receptor's source is a male donor with ankylosing spondylitis or in good health (not recorded which). V and J are TRBV2 and TRBJ2-5; 7 bases map to TRBD2. Sequenced sample: blood, either unsorted or a sorted T cell fraction (not recorded which). The CDR3 protein is CARRPLVGLAGERETQYF. In nucleotides, the CDR3 is TGTGCCCGCAGACCCTTGGTAGGGTTAGCGGGTGAAAGGGAGACCCAGTACTTC.